What follows are 32 T cell receptor beta chains derived from one specimen sequenced in a study of tumor-infiltrating lymphocytes in primary liver carcinoma. Priming with a constant-region primer yielded TCR beta cDNA from about 540 ng total RNA. Amplification in three nested multiplex PCR rounds with slightly modified ARM-PCR gave rise to TCR beta libraries. Amplification in the first two PCR rounds was performed using TRBV1-TRBV30 forward primers and a C-beta reverse primer for about 10 cycles each. TCRdb independently ran MiXCR on the multiplex PCR reads; one entry per CDR3 protein. The sample yields around 81,000 distinct CDR3 sequences, about 64% seen once. Co-extraction of both nucleic acids (RNA and DNA) used 20-30 mg of unsorted bulk tissue. Sequenced input: liver tumor tissue from sampling region 4. Documented subset: tumor region T4, right-lateral pole. These receptors came from a woman between 55 and 75 years old with primary liver carcinoma and hepatitis B virus infection.

The V gene is TRBV28, the J gene TRBJ1-4, with D possibly matching TRBD1 (5 bases). Germline V gene sequence: CDR1 MDHEN, CDR2 SYDVKM. The CDR3 is 14 residues long. Trimming removed 5 bases from V and 8 bases from J, with 15 bases in between. The CDR3: CASSNQQGGEKLFF. The DNA for the CDR3 is TGTGCCAGCAGTAATCAGCAGGGCGGAGAAAAACTGTTTTTT.

As regards this clonotype: The junction does not match germline at one end; this may be a read error. The V gene is TRBV11-2, the J gene TRBJ2-3; TRBD1 agrees at 7 bases. This CDR3 comprises 16 residues. Looked up from germline, CDR1 is SGHAT and CDR2 is FQNNGV. The CDR3 loop reads CASSLAGQATTDTQYF. The CDR3 coding sequence is TGTGCCAGTAGCTTAGCCGGACAGGCGACCACGGATACGCAGTATTTT.

As concerns this clonotype: One end of the junction varies from germline; a read error may be responsible. This rearrangement joins TRBV11-3 to TRBJ2-1, with TRBD1 as a possible D gene (6 bases). The CDR3 loop spans 15 amino acids. The germline CDR1 and CDR2 sequences are SGHNT and YENEEA. CDR3 in DNA: TGTGCCAGCAGCTCAGGGGCACAGGGTCGCAAGGAGCACTTCTTC. This gives the protein CASSSGAQGRKEHFF.

About this clonotype itself: The CDR3 carries no conserved terminal phenylalanine or tryptophan, so it likely arises from a read error. The CDR3 coding sequence is TGCAGTGCTTACGGGACAGTAGCAACCTACGAGCAGTACTTA. This sequence encodes CSAYGTVATYEQYL. V gene TRBV20-1 combines with J gene TRBJ2-5; 7 nucleotides match TRBD1. Judging by the DNA end, TRBJ2-7 fits better; the J call may be wrong. Germline lookup yields CDR1 DFQATT and CDR2 SNEGSKA (reference sequence). CDR3 length: 14 residues.

About this clonotype itself: The junction shows a germline mismatch at one end, possibly a read error. V is TRBV11-2 and J is TRBJ2-1; no clear D gene. The CDR3 has 11 amino acids. Germline loops: CDR1 SGHAT, CDR2 FQNNGV. The CDR3 protein is CASNLALMPSF. CDR3 bases: TGTGCCAGCAACTTGGCTTTGATGCCGTCATTC. The whole variable domain, remainder taken from reference TRBV11-2 and TRBJ2-1, is EAGVAQSPRYKIIEKRQSVAFWCNPISGHATLYWYQQILGQGPKLLIQFQNNGVVDDSQLPKDRFSAERLKGVDSTLKIQPAKLEDSAVYLCASNLALMPSFGPGTRLTVL.

This clonotype was recorded at least ten times. The J gene is TRBJ2-1, the V gene TRBV7-8; possibly TRBD1 for D (5 bases). V was trimmed by 2 bases and J by 1 base, leaving 18 bases between them. The CDR3 covers 18 residues. Germline V gene data show CDR1 as SGHVS and CDR2 as FQNEAQ. CDR3 sequence: CASSLNSRGRASYNEQFF. CDR3 nucleotides: TGTGCCAGCAGCTTAAACTCCCGCGGCAGGGCTTCCTACAATGAGCAGTTCTTC.

About this clonotype itself: One end of the junction fails to match germline, which may point to a read error. The gene calls are TRBV6-5 and TRBJ1-2; unclear D gene. Germline V gene data show CDR1 as MNHEY and CDR2 as SVGAGI. This CDR3 spans 13 amino acids. The CDR3 DNA sequence: TGTACCAGCTCGGGAAACTCTAACTATGGCTACAGCTTC. It yields the protein CTSSGNSNYGYSF.

This chain joins TRBV30 and TRBJ2-3; the match to TRBD2 covers 8 bases. CDR3 length: 15 amino acids. V lost 6 bases and J lost 7; bases outside the gene matches: 15. Germline assignment: CDR1 GTSNPN and CDR2 SVGIG (reference sequence). Here the CDR3 DNA reads TGTGCCTGTGGACGGGAGGGCCTTGGGTCAAATACGCAGTATTTT. Its translation is CACGREGLGSNTQYF.

The V and J genes are TRBV11-2 and TRBJ2-5; D may be TRBD1 (5 bases). CDR1 and CDR2 from the germline V gene are SGHAT and FQNNGV. This CDR3 is 12 amino acids long. The V end was cut by 11 bases, the J end by 7 bases, with 17 bases between. CDR3 coding DNA: TGTGCCGGTAGCCTCCCGGACATGACCCAGTACTTC. This sequence encodes CAGSLPDMTQYF.

Concerning this clonotype itself: Being one base from a much bigger clone, this may be a read error. The chain recombines TRBV28 with TRBJ1-2; possibly TRBD1 for D (5 bases). CDR3 size: 13 residues. Germline V gives CDR1 MDHEN, CDR2 SYDVKM. Deletions cut 8 bases from V and 1 base from J, with 11 bases between. CDR3 in DNA: TGTGCCAGCGGACTGACAGTTAACTATGGCTACACCTTC. Translated: CASGLTVNYGYTF.

A word on this clonotype: At one of its ends the junction is not consistent with the germline gene, which may arise from a read error. The CDR3 region is CSVEVGKDSHLHF. The CDR3 nucleotides read TGCAGCGTTGAGGTTGGGAAAGATTCACACCTCCACTTT. The V gene is TRBV29-1, the J gene TRBJ1-6, with no clear D. This CDR3 comprises 13 residues. The germline gives CDR1 SQVTM, CDR2 ANQGSEA.

As concerns this clonotype: In this CDR3 the conserved last residue, phenylalanine or tryptophan, is missing, so a read error is likely. The chain employs TRBV11-2 and TRBJ2-2; the D is unclear. Germline V lookup: CDR1 SGHAT, CDR2 FQNNGV. The CDR3 spans 15 residues. The CDR3 spells CAGSLSRGDTGELFS. The DNA of the CDR3 is TGTGCCGGCAGCTTATCGCGCGGAGACACCGGGGAGCTGTTTTCG.

This clonotype was counted a few times. This rearrangement joins TRBV20-1 to TRBJ2-3; 7 bases line up with TRBD2. The CDR3 runs 14 residues. Germline CDR1 and CDR2: DFQATT and SNEGSKA (reference sequence). V was clipped by 7 bases and J by 4 bases; unmatched bases: 11. The CDR3 DNA sequence: TGCAGTGGCTACGGCGGGAGAAGTTCAGATACGCAGTATTTT. The encoded protein is CSGYGGRSSDTQYF.

The rearrangement uses TRBV18 and TRBJ2-1; either TRBD1 or TRBD2 may supply D (6 bases each). The germline V gene has CDR1 KGHSH and CDR2 LQKENI. CDR3 size: 17 residues. V lost 2 bases and J lost 3, with 17 bases in between. The CDR3 here is CASSPNQGGGVYNEQFF. CDR3 DNA: TGTGCCAGCTCACCAAATCAAGGGGGAGGTGTCTACAATGAGCAGTTCTTC.

In the case of this clonotype: The junction does not match germline at one end; this may be a read error. This chain uses TRBV29-1 with TRBJ2-7, with TRBD1 matching over 7 bases. Germline V gene data show CDR1 as SQVTM and CDR2 as ANQGSEA. The CDR3 consists of 13 residues. CDR3: CSVVTGKPYEHYF. The DNA for the CDR3 is TGCAGCGTTGTGACAGGGAAGCCGTACGAGCATTACTTC.

The chain is built from TRBV7-2 and TRBJ1-1, with D tentatively TRBD1 (6 bases). This CDR3 spans 14 amino acids. Germline V gene sequence: CDR1 SGHTA, CDR2 FQGNSA. Trimming pared 8 bases from V and 1 base from J, leaving 14 bases between. The CDR3, as DNA: TGTGCCAGCTGGGGGCGGACACCGAACACTGAAGCTTTCTTT. This codes for CASWGRTPNTEAFF.

About this clonotype itself: A junction end diverges from the germline sequence, so it may reflect a read error. V is TRBV11-3 and J is TRBJ2-1, with a possible D match to TRBD2 (5 bases). Looked up from germline, CDR1 is SGHNT and CDR2 is YENEEA. CDR3 size: 15 residues. CDR3 in amino acids: CASSPRGNGNNEQLF. The CDR3 DNA reads as TGTGCCAGCAGCCCTCGGGGTAACGGGAACAACGAGCAGCTCTTC. Supplemented by reference TRBV11-3 and TRBJ2-1, the full variable domain reads EAGVVQSPRYKIIEKKQPVAFWCNPISGHNTLYWYLQNLGQGPELLIRYENEEAVDDSQLPKDRFSAERLKGVDSTLKIQPAELGDSAVYLCASSPRGNGNNEQLFGPGTRLTVL.

This clonotype occurred a few times. The chain combines TRBV20-1 with TRBJ2-7, with D possibly TRBD2 on 5 matching bases. V was clipped by 3 bases and J by 2 bases, with 11 bases between them. Looked up from germline, CDR1 is DFQATT and CDR2 is SNEGSKA (reference sequence). The CDR3 covers 13 residues. The CDR3 protein is CSASEGRAYEQYF. In nucleotides, the CDR3 is TGCAGTGCTAGTGAAGGGAGAGCCTACGAGCAGTACTTC.

In regard to this clonotype: A junction boundary mismatches the germline segment, possibly from a read error. The rearrangement links TRBV28 to TRBJ2-5; possible D gene TRBD2, 5 bases. The CDR3 is made up of 16 amino acids. CDR1 is MDHEN and CDR2 is SYDVKM in the germline V gene. The CDR3 DNA follows: TGTGCCAGTAGTTCAGAGTCTATCGACGGGGTAGAGACCCAGTACTTC. It translates to CASSSESIDGVETQYF.

CDR3 nucleotide sequence: TGCAGTGCTAGTGTTGGGACTAGCGGGAGTGGTGAGCAGTTCTTC. Its protein is CSASVGTSGSGEQFF. The chain recombines TRBV20-1 with TRBJ2-1; 14 nucleotides line up with TRBD2. The CDR3 loop spans 15 amino acids. V lost 3 bases and J lost 9; bases outside the gene matches: 7. CDR1 is DFQATT and CDR2 is SNEGSKA in the germline V gene (reference sequence).

V and J are TRBV20-1 and TRBJ2-1, with D perhaps assigned TRBD1 or TRBD2 (5 bases each). The CDR3 has 13 amino acids. The germline gives CDR1 DFQATT, CDR2 SNEGSKA (reference sequence). Trimming took off 2 bases at V and 15 bases at J, with 20 bases between the two ends. CDR3 nucleotide sequence: TGCAGTGCTAGATCACAAGATGGTATTGGGGGGTTCTTC. Translation gives CSARSQDGIGGFF.

V is TRBV6-6 and J is TRBJ2-1; D gene unclear. Germline CDR1 and CDR2: MNHNY and SVGAGI (reference sequence). This CDR3 is 12 amino acids long. CDR3 region: CAISYSGAEQFF. CDR3 coding DNA: TGTGCTATTAGTTACTCGGGTGCTGAGCAGTTCTTC.

With regard to this clonotype: Compared with germline, one end of the junction differs, possibly owing to a read error. The rearrangement uses TRBV11-2 and TRBJ1-2; weak D call: TRBD1 (6 bases). Germline V gives CDR1 SGHAT, CDR2 FQNNGV. This CDR3 region has 15 residues. The CDR3 bases are TGTGCTAGCAGCTTGGATACGACAGGAATCTATGACCACACCTTC. This gives the protein CASSLDTTGIYDHTF.

A word on this clonotype: The junction and the germline gene differ at one end; a read error may be behind it. The CDR3: CASSLGLAGILQETRYF. In nucleotides, the CDR3 is TGCGCCAGCAGCCTTGGGCTAGCGGGAATCCTCCAAGAGACCCGGTACTTC. The chain combines TRBV5-1 with TRBJ2-5, with 9 nucleotides matching TRBD2. This CDR3 is 17 amino acids long. Germline CDR1 and CDR2: SGHRS and YFSETQ.

In regard to this clonotype: A much more abundant neighbour one base away suggests this may be a read error. The rearrangement uses TRBV30 and TRBJ2-7; 7 bases fit TRBD2. CDR1 and CDR2 (germline): GTSNPN, SVGIG (reference sequence). The CDR3 has 15 residues. CDR3 DNA sequence: TGTGCCTGGAGTCGGCGGGAGCCAGGGTCCTACGAGCACTACTTC. This sequence encodes CAWSRREPGSYEHYF.

About this clonotype itself: Since the CDR3 does not end with the conserved phenylalanine or tryptophan, this likely comes from a read error. The genes are TRBV10-2 and TRBJ1-2; 7 bases fit TRBD1. Germline loops: CDR1 WSHSY, CDR2 SAAADI. After removal of 6 bases from V and 0 bases from J, the junction contained 4 bases not matched to a gene. The CDR3 loop spans 14 amino acids. The DNA of the CDR3 is TGCGCCAGCAGGCGGGACAGTACTAACTATGGCTACACCTCC. Translated, it gives CASRRDSTNYGYTS.

This clonotype was seen only once. One end of the junction does not line up with germline, which may come from a read error. The chain joins TRBV4-1 to TRBJ1-2, with 8 bases aligning to TRBD1. Germline CDR1 is MGHRA and CDR2 is YSYEKL. This CDR3 region has 15 residues. The CDR3 coding sequence is TGTGCCAGCAGCCAGATACAGGGGGAGTTTAGCGGCTACACCTTC. Its translation is CASSQIQGEFSGYTF.

The chain recombines TRBV11-2 with TRBJ2-3; tentatively, D is TRBD2 (7 bases). Germline lookup yields CDR1 SGHAT and CDR2 FQNNGV. This CDR3 region has 17 residues. V lost 8 bases, J lost 8 bases, and 29 bases lay in between. This CDR3 is CASGLGGLTYTSVTQYF. DNA for the CDR3: TGTGCCAGCGGCCTAGGGGGACTAACGTACACGTCAGTTACGCAGTATTTT. Filled out from reference TRBV11-2 and TRBJ2-3, the complete variable domain reads EAGVAQSPRYKIIEKRQSVAFWCNPISGHATLYWYQQILGQGPKLLIQFQNNGVVDDSQLPKDRFSAERLKGVDSTLKIQPAKLEDSAVYLCASGLGGLTYTSVTQYFGPGTRLTVL.

Worth noting for this clonotype: This may be a read error, as it is one base from a much larger clone. V gene TRBV7-8 combines with J gene TRBJ2-3; 8 nucleotides line up with TRBD2. The CDR3 covers 20 residues. Germline V gene lookup returns CDR1 SGHVS and CDR2 FQNEAQ. Trimming removed 5 bases from V and 4 bases from J; junction bases left unmatched: 23. The CDR3 spells CASSIRRLPGLTGGADTQYF. The CDR3 region has the DNA TGTGCCAGCAGCATCAGAAGATTACCGGGACTAACGGGAGGGGCAGATACGCAGTATTTT.

Points on this clonotype: The junction does not match germline at one end; this may be a read error. This chain links TRBV6-4 with TRBJ1-5; a possible D gene is TRBD1 (5 bases). Germline values: CDR1 MRHNA, CDR2 SNTAGT. The CDR3 contains 17 residues. The CDR3: CVSKEGDLEDSNQPQHF. Written as DNA, the CDR3 is TGTGTCAGCAAGGAAGGGGATTTAGAGGATAGCAACCAGCCCCAGCATTTT.

About this clonotype: This may be a read error: a much more frequent sequence differs by one nucleotide. J is TRBJ2-5 and V is TRBV28; D gene unclear. CDR3 length equals 14 residues. V was clipped by 3 bases and J by 0 bases, with 8 bases between them. Germline CDR1 and CDR2: MDHEN and SYDVKM. The chain's CDR3 is CASSFLSYQETQYF. In DNA, the CDR3 is TGTGCCAGCAGTTTTTTGAGTTACCAAGAGACCCAGTACTTC.

This clonotype was recorded at least ten times. The chain joins TRBV5-6 to TRBJ2-4; perhaps TRBD2 as D (5 bases). The germline V gene encodes CDR1 SGHDT and CDR2 YYEEEE. The V gene lost 4 bases and the J gene lost 3 bases, with 14 bases spanning the gap. The CDR3 spans 15 residues. CDR3: CASSILALGKNIQYF. CDR3 coding DNA: TGTGCCAGCAGCATCCTAGCTCTAGGCAAAAACATTCAGTACTTC. Looking up the rest from reference TRBV5-6 and TRBJ2-4 gives the full variable domain: DAGVTQSPTHLIKTRGQQVTLRCSPKSGHDTVSWYQQALGQGPQFIFQYYEEEERQRGNFPDRFSGHQFPNYSSELNVNALLLGDSALYLCASSILALGKNIQYFGAGTRLSVL.